The 2 T cell receptor beta chains in this list originate from one sample, sequenced in a study of glioma-infiltrating T cells after dendritic cell vaccination. This sample's time point: after dendritic cell vaccination, including at tumor progression/relapse. Profiling relied on immunoSEQ multiplex PCR, and the TCRdb table lists in-frame clones only, not all of them. This table holds almost 90,000 clones, roughly four fifths found once. Sequences were derived from blood, sampled after dendritic cell vaccination. These receptors all stem from a human donor with glioblastoma.

The chain joins TRBV19 to TRBJ1-6, with a weak D call TRBD1 (6 bases). The CDR3 consists of 17 residues. The V end was cut by 5 bases, the J end by 8 bases, with 22 bases between. Germline values: CDR1 LNHDA, CDR2 SQIVND (reference sequence). The CDR3 sequence: CASSASTGNEGDSPLHF. CDR3 nucleotides: TGTGCCAGTAGTGCCAGCACAGGGAATGAAGGTGATTCACCCCTCCACTTT.

The V and J genes are TRBV29-1 and TRBJ1-2; TRBD1 aligns across 7 bases. Germline loops: CDR1 SQVTM, CDR2 ANQGSEA. The CDR3 totals 13 residues. Losses at the gene ends were 7 bases for V and 3 bases for J; bases not matched to a gene: 8. The CDR3: CSASTGSDYGYTF. The CDR3 bases are TGCAGCGCATCGACAGGGAGTGACTATGGCTACACCTTC. The variable domain in full, completed from reference TRBV29-1 and TRBJ1-2, reads SAVISQKPSRDICQRGTSLTIQCQVDSQVTMMFWYRQQPGQSLTLIATANQGSEATYESGFVIDKFPISRPNLTFSTLTVSNMSPEDSSIYLCSASTGSDYGYTFGSGTRLTVV.